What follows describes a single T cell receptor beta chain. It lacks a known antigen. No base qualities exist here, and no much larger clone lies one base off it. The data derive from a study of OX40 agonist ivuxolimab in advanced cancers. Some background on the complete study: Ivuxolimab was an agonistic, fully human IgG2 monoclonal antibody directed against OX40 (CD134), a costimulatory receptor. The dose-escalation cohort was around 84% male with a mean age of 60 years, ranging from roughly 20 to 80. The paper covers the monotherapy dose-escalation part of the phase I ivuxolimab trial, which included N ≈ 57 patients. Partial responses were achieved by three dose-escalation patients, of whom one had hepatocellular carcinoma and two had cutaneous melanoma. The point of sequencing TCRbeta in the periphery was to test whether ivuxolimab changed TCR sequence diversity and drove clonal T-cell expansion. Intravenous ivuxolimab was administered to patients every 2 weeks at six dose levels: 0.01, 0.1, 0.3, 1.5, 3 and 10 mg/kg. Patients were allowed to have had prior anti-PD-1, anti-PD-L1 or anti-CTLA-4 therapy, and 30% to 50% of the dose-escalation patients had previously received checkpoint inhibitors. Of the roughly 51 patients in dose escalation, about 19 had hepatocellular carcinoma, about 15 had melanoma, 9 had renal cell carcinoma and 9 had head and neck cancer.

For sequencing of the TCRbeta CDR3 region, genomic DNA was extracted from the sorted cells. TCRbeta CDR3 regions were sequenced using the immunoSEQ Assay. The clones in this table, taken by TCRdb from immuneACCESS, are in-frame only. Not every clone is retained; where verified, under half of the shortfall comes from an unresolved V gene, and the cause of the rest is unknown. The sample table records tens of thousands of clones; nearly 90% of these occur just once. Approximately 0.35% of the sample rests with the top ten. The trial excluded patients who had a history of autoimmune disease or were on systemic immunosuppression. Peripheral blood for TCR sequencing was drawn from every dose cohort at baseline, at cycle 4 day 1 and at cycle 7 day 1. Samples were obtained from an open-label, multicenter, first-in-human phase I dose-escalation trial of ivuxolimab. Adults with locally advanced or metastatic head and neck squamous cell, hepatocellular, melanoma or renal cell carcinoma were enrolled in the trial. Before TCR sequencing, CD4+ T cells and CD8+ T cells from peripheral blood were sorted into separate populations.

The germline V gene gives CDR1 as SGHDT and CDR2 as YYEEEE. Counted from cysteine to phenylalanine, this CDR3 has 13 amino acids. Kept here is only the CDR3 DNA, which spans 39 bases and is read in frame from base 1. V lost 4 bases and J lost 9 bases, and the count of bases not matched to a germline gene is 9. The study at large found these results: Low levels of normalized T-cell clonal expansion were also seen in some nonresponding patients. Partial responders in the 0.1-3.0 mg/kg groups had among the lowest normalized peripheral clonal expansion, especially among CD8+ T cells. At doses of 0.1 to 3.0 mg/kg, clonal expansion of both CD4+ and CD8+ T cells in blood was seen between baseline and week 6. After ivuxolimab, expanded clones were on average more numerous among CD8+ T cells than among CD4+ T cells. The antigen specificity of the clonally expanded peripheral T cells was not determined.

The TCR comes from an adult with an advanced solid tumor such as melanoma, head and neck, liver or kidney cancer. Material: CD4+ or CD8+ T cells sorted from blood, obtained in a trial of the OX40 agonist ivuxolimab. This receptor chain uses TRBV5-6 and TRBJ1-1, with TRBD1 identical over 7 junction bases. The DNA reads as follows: TGTGCCAGCAGCATGACAGGGAGGGGACAAGCTTTCTTT. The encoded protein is CASSMTGRGQAFF.